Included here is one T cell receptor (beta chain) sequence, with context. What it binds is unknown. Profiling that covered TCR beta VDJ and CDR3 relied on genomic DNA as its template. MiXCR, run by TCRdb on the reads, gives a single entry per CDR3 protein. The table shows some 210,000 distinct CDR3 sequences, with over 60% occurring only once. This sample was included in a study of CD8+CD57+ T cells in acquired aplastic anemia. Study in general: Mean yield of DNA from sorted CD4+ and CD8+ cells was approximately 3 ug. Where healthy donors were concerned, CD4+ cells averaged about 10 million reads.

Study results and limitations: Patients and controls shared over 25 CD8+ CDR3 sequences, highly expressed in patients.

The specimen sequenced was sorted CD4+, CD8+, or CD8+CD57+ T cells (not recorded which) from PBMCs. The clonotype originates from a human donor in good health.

The CDR3 region is CASSDTTGGSYNSPLHF. CDR3 nucleotides: TGTGCCAGCAGTGATACAACAGGGGGCTCCTATAATTCACCCCTCCACTTT. This sequence joins TRBV25-1 and TRBJ1-6, with 8 bases lining up with TRBD1. The germline V gene encodes CDR1 MGHDK and CDR2 SYGVNS. V lost 3 bases, J lost 0 bases, and 4 bases stayed unmatched. This CDR3 is built from 17 residues.